The text below deals with one T cell receptor (beta chain). Its antigen remains unidentified. The data originate from a study of cytomegalovirus exposure and HLA in healthy donors. Study outcomes and limitations: With high specificity and sensitivity, the classifier reportedly diagnosed cytomegalovirus status.

PCR employed 60 Vbeta and 13 Jbeta primers. Method: immunoSEQ multiplex PCR; TCRdb's copy keeps in-frame clones and lacks some. The sample has over 150,000 clones; around 80% are singletons. The sample taken for sequencing was PBMCs. The TCR was taken from a woman aged 40 to 50 in good health and CMV-seronegative.

CDR3 residues: CASSIRPGENQPQHF. The DNA for the CDR3 is TGTGCCAGTAGTATACGGCCAGGGGAAAATCAGCCCCAGCATTTT. The rearrangement links TRBV19 to TRBJ1-5; D may be TRBD1 (6 bases). The CDR3 consists of 15 residues. V was clipped by 2 bases and J by 4 bases, with 12 bases between them. The V gene's germline CDR1 is LNHDA and CDR2 SQIVND (reference sequence).